The entry below gives a single T cell receptor (beta chain) sequence along with its context. Its antigen is not identified. This record belongs to a study of blood T cells in healthy people across ages. PBMCs were isolated at a quantity of at least 6.5 million per sample. The CDR3 has 13 amino acids. CDR1 and CDR2 from the germline V gene are SQVTM and ANQGSEA. The V gene end was trimmed by 3 bases and the J gene end by 4 bases; junction bases not matched to a gene: 3. Study-wide findings and caveats: CMV status of donors was unknown, possibly confounding expanded clonotype changes. PBMCs that were unsorted prevented a conclusive naive versus antigen-experienced comparison. TCR beta diversity per million T cells fell roughly linearly with age.

The use of a sample-barcoded 5' primer and a J-beta primer mix characterized a second PCR of roughly 6 to 11 cycles. MiXCR, run by TCRdb on the 5' RACE reads, gives a single entry per CDR3 protein. This sample has hundreds of thousands of distinct CDR3 sequences, with roughly 60% found just once. This TCR came from a man younger than 40 in good health. Sequencing used blood. V gene TRBV29-1 combines with J gene TRBJ2-3; 8 nucleotides line up with TRBD1. Here the CDR3 DNA reads TGCAGCGTTGAGAAACAGGGGGCAGATACGCAGTATTTT. Amino acid sequence: CSVEKQGADTQYF.